The clone carrying this T cell receptor (beta chain) has a handful of counts. The sample is drawn from a study of blood T cell repertoires in COVID-19. TCRdb keeps only in-frame clones here, not all; method: immunoSEQ multiplex PCR. The table includes 150,000 to 200,000 clones, more than 80% detected once. Germline V gene lookup returns CDR1 LGHDT and CDR2 YNNKEL (reference sequence). This CDR3 is built from 13 residues. Trimming shortened V by 5 bases and J by 7 bases, and 14 bases separated the two germline ends. The J gene is TRBJ1-2, the V gene TRBV3-1 (or the pseudogene TRBV3-2); the D is unclear. Sequenced: PBMCs or T cells enriched from blood (not recorded which). This clonotype was obtained from a man between 40 and 49 years old who had recovered from COVID-19. CDR3 sequence (DNA): TGTGCCAGCAGCTACGAGCACCGGGGTGGCTACACCTTC. Translated, it gives CASSYEHRGGYTF.